The 30 T cell receptor beta chains in this list originate from one sample, sequenced in a study of T-cell reconstitution after alpha-beta-depleted transplantation in children. Unique molecular identifiers were incorporated when the TCRbeta library was constructed. MiXCR was run by TCRdb on the PCR reads, yielding one entry per CDR3 protein. In the table there are a few hundred thousand distinct CDR3 sequences, roughly two fifths of which are singletons. Sequenced here: PBMCs, sampled before TCRalphabeta/CD19-depleted stem cell transplant. Receptors originate from a girl aged 2 to 10 with aplastic anemia, due to receive a stem cell transplant.

The J gene is TRBJ2-2, the V gene TRBV15, with D uncertain. The CDR3 is 14 residues long. Germline CDR1 LNHNV, CDR2 YYDKDF (reference sequence). V was shortened by 7 bases and J by 3 bases, with 12 bases between the two germline ends. The CDR3 protein is CATKLVRDTGELFF. The CDR3 nucleotides are TGTGCCACCAAGCTGGTCCGGGACACCGGGGAGCTGTTTTTT.

The chain carries TRBV7-6 and TRBJ2-1, with a possible D match to TRBD2 (6 bases). This CDR3 contains 16 residues. Germline lookup yields CDR1 SGHVS and CDR2 FNYEAQ. Trimming cost V 5 bases and J 1 base, with 15 bases left between them. The CDR3: CASSRERGTSYNEQFF. The CDR3 DNA sequence: TGTGCCAGCAGCCGTGAGAGAGGGACTTCCTACAATGAGCAGTTCTTC.

This clonotype was detected ten times or more. This chain uses TRBV12-3 or TRBV12-4 with TRBJ1-2, with D tentatively TRBD1 (6 bases). Trimming left V 4 bases short and J 6 bases short, with 12 bases between. This CDR3 has 13 residues. The CDR3 region has the DNA TGTGCCAGCAGTTCCCACAGGGAGGATGGCTACACCTTC. It translates to CASSSHREDGYTF.

This clonotype was counted ten times or more. V usage is TRBV5-1 and J usage is TRBJ2-3; tentatively, D is TRBD1 (5 bases). V was cut by 1 base and J by 6 bases, with 15 bases left in between. The CDR3 extends over 15 amino acids. Germline values: CDR1 SGHRS, CDR2 YFSETQ. Here the CDR3 DNA reads TGCGCCAGCAGCTTGACAGTCTCTAAGGGGGATACGCAGTATTTT. Encoded protein: CASSLTVSKGDTQYF.

This clonotype was seen a handful of times. This rearrangement joins TRBV3-1 to TRBJ2-1, with 12 bases identical to TRBD2. This CDR3 is 15 amino acids long. CDR1 LGHDT and CDR2 YNNKEL come from the germline V gene (reference sequence). V lost 1 base and J lost 12; bases outside the gene matches: 7. The CDR3 DNA reads TGTGCCAGCAGCCAAGCCGGGGGACTAGCGGGCTCGCAGTTCTTC. It codes for CASSQAGGLAGSQFF.

In this sample, this clonotype turned up many times. This chain uses TRBV4-2 with TRBJ2-1; tentative D call: TRBD1 (6 bases). CDR1 is LGHNA and CDR2 is YNFKEQ in the germline V gene. CDR3 length: 14 residues. The V and J ends lost 5 bases and 5 bases respectively, with 13 bases between them. The CDR3 reads CASSTRDTNNEQFF. The CDR3 DNA is TGTGCCAGCAGCACCCGGGACACCAACAATGAGCAGTTCTTC.

The J gene is TRBJ2-1, the V gene TRBV20-1; D may correspond to TRBD1 or TRBD2 (5 bases each). Trimming left V 6 bases short and J 6 bases short, with 12 bases between. CDR1 is DFQATT, CDR2 SNEGSKA, per germline (reference sequence). This CDR3 is 12 amino acids long. The CDR3 sequence: CSAARGTNEQFF. As DNA, the CDR3 is TGCAGTGCGGCGAGGGGCACCAATGAGCAGTTCTTC.

Concerning this clonotype itself: A read error may explain this, as a much larger clone is one base away. The V call is TRBV7-9, the J call TRBJ2-1; tentative D call: TRBD2 (5 bases). This CDR3 is built from 12 residues. Germline CDR1 SEHNR, CDR2 FQNEAQ (reference sequence). The V end was cut by 4 bases, the J end by 8 bases, with 9 bases between. The CDR3 region is CASSSTADEQFF. The CDR3 DNA follows: TGTGCCAGCAGCTCTACAGCGGATGAGCAGTTCTTC.

The chain uses TRBV12-3 or TRBV12-4 and TRBJ2-1; 9 bases fit TRBD2. The length of the CDR3 is 14 residues. J was trimmed by 10 bases and V by 5 bases; bases with no gene match: 9. CDR3 sequence: CASSVLAGAVEQFF. The CDR3 DNA reads TGTGCCAGCAGTGTATTAGCGGGAGCTGTCGAGCAGTTCTTC.

In its sample, this clonotype was seen a few times. The V and J genes are TRBV7-2 and TRBJ1-4; D remains unclear. The CDR3 has 14 amino acids. Germline loops: CDR1 SGHTA, CDR2 FQGNSA. The V end was cut by 3 bases, the J end by 4 bases, with 9 bases between. The CDR3 region has the DNA TGTGCCAGCAGCTTTACCGGGAATAATGAAAAACTGTTTTTT. This gives the protein CASSFTGNNEKLFF.

The V gene is TRBV20-1, the J gene TRBJ2-7; possible D gene TRBD2, 6 bases. The germline V gene has CDR1 DFQATT and CDR2 SNEGSKA (reference sequence). The CDR3 is made up of 15 amino acids. The V end was cut by 2 bases, the J end by 3 bases, with 17 bases between. As DNA, the CDR3 is TGCAGTGCTAGATTGGGGGAGGCAGGGAGCTACGAGCAGTACTTC. As protein: CSARLGEAGSYEQYF.

CDR3 coding DNA: TGCAGTGCTAGCCGTAGGGGCCTACAGCCCCAGCATTTT. Its protein product is CSASRRGLQPQHF. J is TRBJ1-5 and V is TRBV20-1, with D possibly TRBD1 on 5 matching bases. CDR3 length equals 13 residues. Per the germline V gene, CDR1 is DFQATT and CDR2 is SNEGSKA (reference sequence). V lost 3 bases, J lost 7 bases, and 13 bases lay in between.

This clonotype has ten or more counts. This chain uses TRBV6-5 with TRBJ2-2, with 7 bases lining up with TRBD1. The CDR3 runs 15 residues. J gave up 4 bases and V 3 bases, and 5 bases lay outside the gene matches. Germline CDR1 MNHEY, CDR2 SVGAGI. CDR3 in DNA: TGTGCCAGCAGTTATACAGGGGATGCCACCGGGGAGCTGTTTTTT. Amino acid sequence: CASSYTGDATGELFF.

The gene calls are TRBV4-1 and TRBJ2-7; either TRBD1 or TRBD2 may fit D (5 bases each). Germline V gene lookup returns CDR1 MGHRA and CDR2 YSYEKL. The CDR3 is 16 amino acids. Trimming left V 1 base short and J 2 bases short, with 15 bases between. The CDR3 loop is CASSQGVWDRPYEQYF. As DNA, the CDR3 is TGCGCCAGCAGCCAAGGTGTCTGGGACCGACCCTACGAGCAGTACTTC.

J is TRBJ2-1 and V is TRBV5-6; TRBD2 aligns across 12 bases. Germline CDR1 reads SGHDT; CDR2 reads YYEEEE. The CDR3 covers 15 residues. V trimming: 1 base; J trimming: 5 bases; junction bases outside the gene matches: 1. CDR3 coding DNA: TGTGCCAGCAGCTTGCTAGCGGGAGGGCACAATGAGCAGTTCTTC. This encodes CASSLLAGGHNEQFF.

This sequence joins TRBV7-3 and TRBJ1-1; 11 positions agree with TRBD1. CDR1 is SGHTA and CDR2 is FQGTGA in the germline V gene. After removal of 5 bases from V and 4 bases from J, the junction contained 3 bases not matched to a gene. The CDR3 consists of 14 residues. CDR3 DNA: TGTGCCAGCAGCCCCGGGACAGGGGGCACTGAAGCTTTCTTT. The encoded protein is CASSPGTGGTEAFF.

This rearrangement joins TRBV15 to TRBJ1-6; a possible D gene is TRBD1 (5 bases). With 2 bases removed from V and 12 bases from J, the gap between germline ends came to 8 bases. Germline-derived CDR1 and CDR2 are LNHNV and YYDKDF (reference sequence). CDR3 size: 12 residues. The CDR3 reads CATSRSDRPLHF. DNA for the CDR3: TGTGCCACCAGCAGAAGCGACAGACCCCTCCACTTT.

J is TRBJ2-1 and V is TRBV12-3 or TRBV12-4; no firm D call. The J call is uncertain, as TRBJ2-7 better fits the DNA end. The CDR3 has 12 amino acids. For the CDR3, the DNA is TGTGCCAGCAGTTTTACGGCCCACGAGCAGTACTTC. Amino acid sequence: CASSFTAHEQYF.

DNA of the CDR3: TGTGCCAGCAGCTTATTTGGGAGGGAAGATACGCAGTATTTT. This encodes CASSLFGREDTQYF. The chain is built from TRBV7-3 and TRBJ2-3, with TRBD2 matching over 7 bases. V lost 2 bases, J lost 5 bases, and 4 bases stayed unmatched. Germline V lookup: CDR1 SGHTA, CDR2 FQGTGA. The CDR3 covers 14 residues.

The table lists this clonotype with a few counts. The chain is built from TRBV3-1 and TRBJ2-7; a weak D match, TRBD1 (6 bases). The germline V gene has CDR1 LGHDT and CDR2 YNNKEL (reference sequence). This CDR3 contains 15 residues. With 2 bases removed from V and 5 bases from J, the gap between germline ends came to 16 bases. CDR3 region: CASSQTTGPSNEQYF. The CDR3 bases are TGTGCCAGCAGCCAAACGACAGGCCCCTCGAACGAGCAGTACTTC.

The table lists this clonotype with many counts. The chain has TRBV6-5 and TRBJ2-1; 11 bases agree with TRBD2. V shed 6 bases, J shed 0 bases, and the junction held 4 bases outside the gene matches. Germline loops: CDR1 MNHEY, CDR2 SVGAGI. This CDR3 is 16 amino acids long. The CDR3 spells CASRPGTSGSYNEQFF. The CDR3 coding sequence is TGTGCCAGCAGACCAGGGACTAGCGGCTCCTACAATGAGCAGTTCTTC.

The CDR3, as DNA: TGTGCCAGCAGCTGGAGTACAGGGGGCCCGAACACCGGGGAGCTGTTTTTT. Amino acids: CASSWSTGGPNTGELFF. The chain is built from TRBV7-8 and TRBJ2-2; 9 nucleotides agree with TRBD1. This CDR3 spans 17 amino acids. Looked up from germline, CDR1 is SGHVS and CDR2 is FQNEAQ. V shed 4 bases, J shed 0 bases, and the junction held 6 bases outside the gene matches.

This chain joins TRBV6-1 and TRBJ2-2; 10 bases are a match to TRBD2. V lost 10 bases and J lost 6; bases outside the gene matches: 14. The length of the CDR3 is 16 residues. In germline, CDR1 is MNHNS, CDR2 SASEGT. The CDR3 DNA reads as TGTGCCACCCGACGGGGGGGGACTAGCGTGGCCGGGGAGCTGTTTTTT. It specifies CATRRGGTSVAGELFF.

V is TRBV12-3 or TRBV12-4 and J is TRBJ2-2; TRBD1 aligns across 10 bases. The trim removed 6 bases at V and 7 bases at J, leaving 11 bases unmatched. This CDR3 is 16 amino acids long. The CDR3 DNA follows: TGTGCCAGCAGCGCAAGGACGGGACAGGGGAGCGGGGAGCTGTTTTTT. Protein product: CASSARTGQGSGELFF.

This clonotype has a handful of counts. The rearrangement joins TRBV27 to TRBJ1-2; D is unclear. The CDR3 is 16 residues long. Trimming left V 2 bases short and J 3 bases short, with 16 bases between. Looked up from germline, CDR1 is MNHEY and CDR2 is SMNVEV (reference sequence). The CDR3 nucleotides read TGTGCCAGCAGTTTAAAGGGCGGGCCGGGTTACTATGGCTACACCTTC. Amino acid sequence: CASSLKGGPGYYGYTF.

This clonotype was observed many times. J is TRBJ2-5 and V is TRBV20-1; tentatively, D is TRBD1 (6 bases). The CDR3 is made up of 11 amino acids. V gave up 6 bases and J gave up 7 bases, with 12 bases separating them. Germline values: CDR1 DFQATT, CDR2 SNEGSKA (reference sequence). The CDR3 loop reads CSAWDTRTQYF. The CDR3 DNA sequence: TGCAGTGCCTGGGACACAAGGACCCAGTACTTC.

The chain couples TRBV12-3 or TRBV12-4 to TRBJ2-7; 7 bases map to TRBD2. The CDR3 totals 15 residues. Trimming cost V 6 bases and J 4 bases; bases outside gene matches: 12. In DNA, the CDR3 is TGTGCCAGCAGCTCCACACTAGCGAGGTCTTACGAGCAGTACTTC. Its translation: CASSSTLARSYEQYF.

This clonotype appeared a few times. V usage is TRBV5-1 and J usage is TRBJ2-5; 7 bases map to TRBD2. Germline CDR1 reads SGHRS; CDR2 reads YFSETQ. The CDR3 has 15 residues. V was clipped by 4 bases and J by 2 bases; unmatched bases: 8. CDR3 protein: CASSPGAGEQETQYF. The CDR3 DNA is TGCGCCAGCAGCCCGGGCGCGGGAGAACAAGAGACCCAGTACTTC.

This chain joins TRBV18 and TRBJ2-1; D is perhaps TRBD1 (6 bases). Germline V gives CDR1 KGHSH, CDR2 LQKENI. Deletions cut 8 bases from V and 7 bases from J, with 15 bases between. The CDR3 extends over 13 amino acids. The CDR3 coding sequence is TGTGCCAGCCTTCGGGACACGAAAAATGAGCAGTTCTTC. This gives the protein CASLRDTKNEQFF. Variable domain in full (rest from reference TRBV18 and TRBJ2-1): NAGVMQNPRHLVRRRGQEARLRCSPMKGHSHVYWYRQLPEEGLKFMVYLQKENIIDESGMPKERFSAEFPKEGPSILRIQQVVRGDSAAYFCASLRDTKNEQFFGPGTRLTVL.

The V gene is TRBV12-3 or TRBV12-4, the J gene TRBJ1-6, with D possibly TRBD1 on 5 matching bases. V was cut by 5 bases and J by 10 bases, with 12 bases left in between. The CDR3 totals 13 residues. Written as DNA, the CDR3 is TGTGCCAGCAGTCCTCAGGGATGGTCACCCCTCCACTTT. Translation gives CASSPQGWSPLHF.